These 8 T cell receptor beta chains originate from one sample sequenced in a study of blood T cell repertoires in COVID-19. Some clones are missing from TCRdb's copy, which holds only in-frame ones; the method was immunoSEQ multiplex PCR. The sample has fewer than 150,000 clones, roughly nine tenths seen once. The specimen sequenced was peripheral blood. Every receptor here comes from a man aged 70-80 years who had recovered from COVID-19.

The chain combines TRBV7-2 with TRBJ2-1, with TRBD2 matching over 7 bases. V lost 1 base to trimming and J lost 8 bases; unmatched junction nucleotides: 14. The CDR3 spans 17 residues. The germline V gene encodes CDR1 SGHTA and CDR2 FQGNSA. This chain's CDR3 is CASSLGAQERGRHEQFF. The CDR3 DNA is TGTGCCAGCAGCTTAGGGGCCCAAGAGCGGGGCAGACATGAGCAGTTCTTC.

The chain carries TRBV5-1 and TRBJ2-3; D remains unclear. V dropped 0 bases and J dropped 6 bases, with 11 bases sitting between them. CDR3 length: 14 amino acids. The germline CDR1 and CDR2 sequences are SGHRS and YFSETQ. CDR3 sequence reads: CASSLEPHWDTQYF. The CDR3 DNA follows: TGCGCCAGCAGCTTGGAACCCCACTGGGATACGCAGTATTTT.

V gene TRBV4-2 combines with J gene TRBJ2-5; 13 bases map to TRBD2. With V trimmed by 2 bases and J by 2 bases, 11 bases remained unmatched. The germline gives CDR1 LGHNA, CDR2 YNFKEQ. This CDR3 is built from 19 residues. CDR3 coding DNA: TGTGCCAGCAGCCAATTACTAGCGGGGGGGCCGGGTCGGCAAGAGACCCAGTACTTC. Translation gives CASSQLLAGGPGRQETQYF.

The CDR3 nucleotides are TGTGCCAGCAGCTCACAGGGGACCGGGGAGCTGTTTTTT. It encodes CASSSQGTGELFF. The chain links TRBV7-3 to TRBJ2-2; 7 bases fit TRBD1. J lost 5 bases, V lost 4 bases, and 1 base had no gene match. This CDR3 has 13 amino acids. CDR1 SGHTA and CDR2 FQGTGA come from the germline V gene.

The chain links TRBV9 to TRBJ2-1, with 8 nucleotides matching TRBD2. Germline V gene lookup returns CDR1 SGDLS and CDR2 YYNGEE. With V trimmed by 0 bases and J by 3 bases, 2 bases remained unmatched. The CDR3 length is 15 residues. The CDR3: CASSVAGGYYNEQFF. For the CDR3, the DNA is TGTGCCAGCAGCGTAGCGGGAGGGTACTACAATGAGCAGTTCTTC.

This chain connects TRBV6-5 to TRBJ2-1, with TRBD1 matching over 7 bases. This CDR3 contains 13 residues. Germline V gives CDR1 MNHEY, CDR2 SVGAGI. V lost 6 bases to trimming and J lost 7 bases; unmatched junction nucleotides: 6. The CDR3 loop reads CASRATGYNEQFF. The CDR3 DNA follows: TGTGCCAGCAGGGCGACAGGGTATAATGAGCAGTTCTTC.

The sample holds a few counts of this clone. V and J are TRBV3-1 (or the pseudogene TRBV3-2) and TRBJ2-1, with D perhaps matching TRBD1 (5 bases). Germline lookup yields CDR1 LGHDT and CDR2 YNNKEL (reference sequence). The CDR3 has 14 residues. Trimming removed 4 bases at V and 2 bases at J, with 9 bases between. For the CDR3, the DNA is TGTGCCAGCAGCCCTCGACAGACCTACAATGAGCAGTTCTTC. This codes for CASSPRQTYNEQFF.

The chain uses TRBV5-5 and TRBJ2-5, with TRBD2 as a possible D gene (6 bases). The V gene lost 0 bases and the J gene lost 4 bases, with 16 bases spanning the gap. The germline CDR1 and CDR2 sequences are SGHKS and YYEKEE (reference sequence). This CDR3 spans 16 amino acids. CDR3 in amino acids: CASSLGVAEVGETQYF. The CDR3 DNA reads as TGTGCCAGCAGCTTGGGGGTAGCGGAGGTAGGAGAGACCCAGTACTTC.